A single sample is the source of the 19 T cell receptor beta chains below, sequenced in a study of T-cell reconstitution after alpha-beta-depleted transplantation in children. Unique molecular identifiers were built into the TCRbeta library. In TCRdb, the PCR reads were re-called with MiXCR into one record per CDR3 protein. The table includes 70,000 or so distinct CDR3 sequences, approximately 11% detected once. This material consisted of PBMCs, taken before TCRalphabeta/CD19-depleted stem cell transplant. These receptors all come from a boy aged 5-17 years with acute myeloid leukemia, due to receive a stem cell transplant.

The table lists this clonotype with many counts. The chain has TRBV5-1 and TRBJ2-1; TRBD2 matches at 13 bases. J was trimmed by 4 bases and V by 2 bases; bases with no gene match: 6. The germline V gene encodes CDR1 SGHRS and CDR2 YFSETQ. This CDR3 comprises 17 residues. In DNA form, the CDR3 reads TGCGCCAGCAGCTTCGGACTAGCGGGAGTCCTTTACAATGAGCAGTTCTTC. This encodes CASSFGLAGVLYNEQFF. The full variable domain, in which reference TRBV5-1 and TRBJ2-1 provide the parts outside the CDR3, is KAGVTQTPRYLIKTRGQQVTLSCSPISGHRSVSWYQQTPGQGLQFLFEYFSETQRNKGNFPGRFSGRQFSNSRSEMNVSTLELGDSALYLCASSFGLAGVLYNEQFFGPGTRLTVL.

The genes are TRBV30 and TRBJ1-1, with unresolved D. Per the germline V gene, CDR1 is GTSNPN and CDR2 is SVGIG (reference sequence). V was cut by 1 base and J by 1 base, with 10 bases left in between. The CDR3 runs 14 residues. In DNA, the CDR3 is TGTGCCTGGAGTGCCTCCATAAAGAACACTGAAGCTTTCTTT. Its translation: CAWSASIKNTEAFF.

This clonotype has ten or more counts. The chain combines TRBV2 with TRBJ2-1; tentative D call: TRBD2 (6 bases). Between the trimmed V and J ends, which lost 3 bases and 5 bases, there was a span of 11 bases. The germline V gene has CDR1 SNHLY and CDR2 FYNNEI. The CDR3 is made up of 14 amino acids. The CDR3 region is CASSEGLTNNEQFF. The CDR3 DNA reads TGTGCCAGCAGTGAGGGACTTACAAACAATGAGCAGTTCTTC.

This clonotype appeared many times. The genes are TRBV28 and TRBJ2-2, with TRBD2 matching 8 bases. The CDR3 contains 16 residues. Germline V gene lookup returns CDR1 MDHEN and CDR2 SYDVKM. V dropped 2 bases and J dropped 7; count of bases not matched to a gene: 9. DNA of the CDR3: TGTGCCAGCAGTTTAATCCCAGCGGGAGTAGGCGGGGAGCTGTTTTTT. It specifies CASSLIPAGVGGELFF.

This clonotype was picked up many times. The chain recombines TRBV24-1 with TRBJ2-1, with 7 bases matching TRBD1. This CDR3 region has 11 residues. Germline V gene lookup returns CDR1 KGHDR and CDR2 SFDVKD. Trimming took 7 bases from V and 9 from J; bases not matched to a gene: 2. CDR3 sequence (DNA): TGTGCCACCAGCAGGGGGAGTGAGCAGTTCTTC. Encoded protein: CATSRGSEQFF.

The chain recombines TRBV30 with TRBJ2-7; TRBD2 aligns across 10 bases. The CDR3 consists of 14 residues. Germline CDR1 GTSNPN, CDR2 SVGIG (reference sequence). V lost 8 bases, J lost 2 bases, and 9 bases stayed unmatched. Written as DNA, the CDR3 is TGTGCCCGCACTGTAGCGGGAGGCACCTACGAGCAGTACTTC. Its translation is CARTVAGGTYEQYF.

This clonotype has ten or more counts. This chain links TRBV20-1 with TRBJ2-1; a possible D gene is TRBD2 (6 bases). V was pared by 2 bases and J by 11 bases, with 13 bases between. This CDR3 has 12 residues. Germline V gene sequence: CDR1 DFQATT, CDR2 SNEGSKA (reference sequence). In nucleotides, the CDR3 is TGCAGTGCTAGATCCGGGACTTACAAGCAGTTCTTC. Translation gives CSARSGTYKQFF.

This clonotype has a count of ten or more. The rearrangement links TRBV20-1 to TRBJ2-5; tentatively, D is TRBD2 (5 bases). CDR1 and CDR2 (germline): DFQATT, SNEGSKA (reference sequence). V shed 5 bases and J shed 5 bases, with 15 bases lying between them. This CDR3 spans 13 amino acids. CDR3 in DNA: TGCAGTGCTCCGGACTCCACGAGGGAGACCCAGTACTTC. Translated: CSAPDSTRETQYF.

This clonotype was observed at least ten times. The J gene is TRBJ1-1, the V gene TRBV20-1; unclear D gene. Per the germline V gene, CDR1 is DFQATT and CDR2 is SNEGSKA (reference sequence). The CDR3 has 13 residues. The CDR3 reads CRAPPPATTEAFF. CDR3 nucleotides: TGCAGGGCCCCACCTCCAGCGACCACTGAAGCTTTCTTT.

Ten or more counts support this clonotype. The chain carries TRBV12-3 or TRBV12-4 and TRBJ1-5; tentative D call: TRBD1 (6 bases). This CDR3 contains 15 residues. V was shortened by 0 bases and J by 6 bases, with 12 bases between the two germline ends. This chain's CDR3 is CASSLATGRRQPQHF. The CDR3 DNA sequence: TGTGCCAGCAGTTTAGCGACAGGCCGCCGTCAGCCCCAGCATTTT.

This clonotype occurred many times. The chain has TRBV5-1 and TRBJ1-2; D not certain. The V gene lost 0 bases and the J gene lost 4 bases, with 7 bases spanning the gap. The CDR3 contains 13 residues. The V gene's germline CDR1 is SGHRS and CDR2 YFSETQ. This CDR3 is CASSLGTAYGYTF. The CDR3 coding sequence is TGCGCCAGCAGCTTGGGGACGGCCTATGGCTACACCTTC. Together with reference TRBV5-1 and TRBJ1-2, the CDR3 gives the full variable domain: KAGVTQTPRYLIKTRGQQVTLSCSPISGHRSVSWYQQTPGQGLQFLFEYFSETQRNKGNFPGRFSGRQFSNSRSEMNVSTLELGDSALYLCASSLGTAYGYTFGSGTRLTVV.

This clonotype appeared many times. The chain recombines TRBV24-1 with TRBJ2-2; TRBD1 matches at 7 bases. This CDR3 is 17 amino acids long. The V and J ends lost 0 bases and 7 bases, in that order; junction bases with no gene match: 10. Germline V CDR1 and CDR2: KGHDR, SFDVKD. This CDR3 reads CATSDLREGTAYGELFF. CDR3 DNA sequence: TGTGCCACCAGTGATTTGCGGGAAGGGACAGCCTACGGGGAGCTGTTTTTT.

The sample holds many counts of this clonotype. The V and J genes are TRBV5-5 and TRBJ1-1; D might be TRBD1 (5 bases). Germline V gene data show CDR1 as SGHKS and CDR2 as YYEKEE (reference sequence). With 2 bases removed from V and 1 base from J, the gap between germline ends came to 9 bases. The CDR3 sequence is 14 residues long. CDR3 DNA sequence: TGTGCCAGCAGCTTCAGGGTAAAGAACACTGAAGCTTTCTTT. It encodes CASSFRVKNTEAFF.

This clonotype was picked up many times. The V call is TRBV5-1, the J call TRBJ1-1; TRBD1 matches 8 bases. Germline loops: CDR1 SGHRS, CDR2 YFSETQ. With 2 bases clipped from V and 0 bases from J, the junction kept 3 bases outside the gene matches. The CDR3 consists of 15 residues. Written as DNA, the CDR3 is TGCGCCAGCAGCTTAGCAGGGGGCCTGAACACTGAAGCTTTCTTT. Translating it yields CASSLAGGLNTEAFF.

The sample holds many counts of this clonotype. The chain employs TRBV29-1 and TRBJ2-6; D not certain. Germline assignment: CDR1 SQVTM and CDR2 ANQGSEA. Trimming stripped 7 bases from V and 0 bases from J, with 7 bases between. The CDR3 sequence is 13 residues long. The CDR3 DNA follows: TGCAGCGCCCGGAGCTCTGGGGCCAACGTCCTGACTTTC. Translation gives CSARSSGANVLTF.

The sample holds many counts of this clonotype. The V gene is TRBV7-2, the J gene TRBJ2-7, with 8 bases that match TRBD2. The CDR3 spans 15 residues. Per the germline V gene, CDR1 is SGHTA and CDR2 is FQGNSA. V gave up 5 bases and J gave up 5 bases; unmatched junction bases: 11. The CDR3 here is CASSPRGGRFHEQYF. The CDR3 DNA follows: TGTGCCAGCAGCCCCCGGGGCGGGAGGTTCCACGAGCAGTACTTC.

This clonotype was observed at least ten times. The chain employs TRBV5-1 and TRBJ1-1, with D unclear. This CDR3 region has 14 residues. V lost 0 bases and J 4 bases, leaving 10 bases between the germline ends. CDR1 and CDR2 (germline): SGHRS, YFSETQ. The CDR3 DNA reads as TGCGCCAGCAGCTTGGAGGCAGGAATCACTGAAGCTTTCTTT. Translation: CASSLEAGITEAFF.

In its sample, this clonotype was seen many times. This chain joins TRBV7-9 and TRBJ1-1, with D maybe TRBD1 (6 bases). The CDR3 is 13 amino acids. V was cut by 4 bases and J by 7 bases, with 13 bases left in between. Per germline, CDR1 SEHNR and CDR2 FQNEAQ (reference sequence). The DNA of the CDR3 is TGTGCCAGCAGCTCGTTATCGGACAGTGAAGCTTTCTTT. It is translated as CASSSLSDSEAFF.

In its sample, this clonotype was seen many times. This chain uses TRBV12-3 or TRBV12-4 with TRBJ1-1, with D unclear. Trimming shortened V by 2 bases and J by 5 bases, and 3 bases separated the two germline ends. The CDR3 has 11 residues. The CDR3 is CASSLKTEAFF. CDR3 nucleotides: TGTGCCAGCAGTTTAAAGACTGAAGCTTTCTTT.